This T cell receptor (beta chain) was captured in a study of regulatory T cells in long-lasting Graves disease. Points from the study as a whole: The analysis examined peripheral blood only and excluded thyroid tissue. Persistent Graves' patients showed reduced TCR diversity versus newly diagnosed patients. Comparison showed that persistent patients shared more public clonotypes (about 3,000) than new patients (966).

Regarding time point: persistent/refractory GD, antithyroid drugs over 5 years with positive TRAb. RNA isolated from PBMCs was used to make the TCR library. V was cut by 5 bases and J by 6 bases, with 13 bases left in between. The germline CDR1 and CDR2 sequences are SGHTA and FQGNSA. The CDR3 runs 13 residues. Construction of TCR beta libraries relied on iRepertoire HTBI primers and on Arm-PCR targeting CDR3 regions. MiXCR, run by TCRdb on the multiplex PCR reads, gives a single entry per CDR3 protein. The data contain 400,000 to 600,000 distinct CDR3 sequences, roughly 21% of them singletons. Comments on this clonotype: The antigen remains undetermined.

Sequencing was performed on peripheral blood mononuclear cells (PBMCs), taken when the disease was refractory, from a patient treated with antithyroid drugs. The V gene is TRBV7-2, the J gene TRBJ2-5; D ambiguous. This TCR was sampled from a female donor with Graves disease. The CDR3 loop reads CASSPPPRQTQYF. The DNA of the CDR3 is TGTGCCAGCAGCCCCCCCCCGAGGCAGACCCAGTACTTC.